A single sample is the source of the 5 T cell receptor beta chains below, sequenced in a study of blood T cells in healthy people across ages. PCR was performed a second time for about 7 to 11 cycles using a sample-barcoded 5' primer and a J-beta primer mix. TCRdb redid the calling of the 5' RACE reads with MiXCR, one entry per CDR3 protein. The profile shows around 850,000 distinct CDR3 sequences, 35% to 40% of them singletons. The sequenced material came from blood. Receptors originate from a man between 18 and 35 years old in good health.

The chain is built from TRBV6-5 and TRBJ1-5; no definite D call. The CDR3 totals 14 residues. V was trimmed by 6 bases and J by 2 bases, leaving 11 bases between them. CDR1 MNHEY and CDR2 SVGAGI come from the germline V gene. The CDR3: CASSTEDGNQPQHF. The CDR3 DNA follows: TGTGCCAGCAGCACCGAAGACGGCAATCAGCCCCAGCATTTT.

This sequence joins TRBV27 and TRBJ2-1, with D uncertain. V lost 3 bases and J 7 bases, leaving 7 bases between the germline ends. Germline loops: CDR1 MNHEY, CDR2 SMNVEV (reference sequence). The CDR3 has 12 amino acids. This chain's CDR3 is CASSFHWNEQFF. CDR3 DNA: TGTGCCAGCAGTTTTCACTGGAATGAGCAGTTCTTC.

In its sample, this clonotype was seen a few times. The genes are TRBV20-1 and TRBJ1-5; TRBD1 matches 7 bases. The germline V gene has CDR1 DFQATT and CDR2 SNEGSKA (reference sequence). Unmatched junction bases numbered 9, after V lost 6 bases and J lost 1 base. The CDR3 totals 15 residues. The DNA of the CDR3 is TGCAGTGCCAGACAGGGTGGAGGGAGCAATCAGCCCCAGCATTTT. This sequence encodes CSARQGGGSNQPQHF.

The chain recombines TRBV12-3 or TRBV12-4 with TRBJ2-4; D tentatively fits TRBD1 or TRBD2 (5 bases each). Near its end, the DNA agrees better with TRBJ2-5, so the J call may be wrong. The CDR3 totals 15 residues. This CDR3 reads CASSDLGPLGETQYF. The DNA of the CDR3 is TGTGCCAGCAGCGATCTGGGACCCCTGGGGGAGACCCAGTACTTC.

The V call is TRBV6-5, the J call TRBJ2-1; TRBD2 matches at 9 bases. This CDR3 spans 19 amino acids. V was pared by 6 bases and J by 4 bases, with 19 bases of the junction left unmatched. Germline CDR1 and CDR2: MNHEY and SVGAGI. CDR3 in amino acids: CASSYGPRFERGEYNEQFF. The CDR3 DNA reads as TGTGCCAGCAGCTACGGACCACGGTTTGAGCGGGGGGAATACAATGAGCAGTTCTTC.